This T cell receptor beta chain emerged from a study of early stage breast cancer tumors. Across the whole study: About 70% of the 16 invasive tumors were ER+, PR+ and HER2-. Each sample averaged approximately 10-fold read coverage.

The method was immunoSEQ multiplex PCR; TCRdb's version includes in-frame clones alone and lacks a portion of them. The data hold over 20,000 clones, with about 67% observed a single time. Study results and caveats: Commonly generated sequences made up most enriched TCRB sequences shared between patients.

This CDR3 is 16 amino acids long. V dropped 1 base and J dropped 0; count of bases not matched to a gene: 2. The germline CDR1 and CDR2 sequences are SGHVS and FQNEAQ. Remarks on this clone: Its antigen is unidentified.

This clonotype originated in a person aged 55 to 75 with breast cancer. Sample: breast tumor tissue. The rearrangement links TRBV7-8 to TRBJ2-2; TRBD1 agrees at 7 bases. CDR3 DNA sequence: TGTGCCAGCAGCTTAGTCCAGGGGGCGAACACCGGGGAGCTGTTTTTT. This translates into CASSLVQGANTGELFF.